The 4 T cell receptor beta chains presented below share a single source sample, sequenced in a study of T cells in localized non-small cell lung cancer. Sequenced by immunoSEQ multiplex PCR; TCRdb stores in-frame clones only, minus some. Of about 59,000 clones listed, roughly nine tenths are singletons. The sequencing here drew on peripheral blood, taken before any cancer treatment. The receptor source for this set is a man aged 35 to 69 with stage I lung adenocarcinoma.

The J gene is TRBJ1-6, the V gene TRBV9; D perhaps matches TRBD1 (6 bases). Germline assignment: CDR1 SGDLS and CDR2 YYNGEE. This CDR3 comprises 14 residues. V lost 2 bases and J 5 bases, leaving 8 bases between the germline ends. The CDR3 region has the DNA TGTGCCAGCAGCGTTACAGGGAATAATTCACCCCTCCACTTT. Protein sequence: CASSVTGNNSPLHF.

This clone was found a few times. J is TRBJ2-3 and V is TRBV5-1; D perhaps matches TRBD2 (6 bases). Germline loops: CDR1 SGHRS, CDR2 YFSETQ. The ends were cut back, 3 bases at V and 5 bases at J, with 13 bases in the middle. There are 14 residues in the CDR3. The CDR3 here is CASSSGTAQDTQYF. The CDR3, as DNA: TGCGCCAGCAGCTCCGGGACTGCACAAGATACGCAGTATTTT.

The chain has TRBV14 and TRBJ1-5; weak D call: TRBD1 (5 bases). The CDR3 totals 13 residues. The germline gives CDR1 SGHDN, CDR2 FVKESK. V lost 0 bases and J 9 bases, leaving 9 bases between the germline ends. The CDR3 region is CASSQERGSPQHF. For the CDR3, the DNA is TGTGCCAGCAGCCAAGAGCGGGGGTCGCCCCAGCATTTT.

This clone was counted a single time. This rearrangement joins TRBV5-4 to TRBJ1-3, with unresolved D. Between the trimmed V and J ends, which lost 1 base and 2 bases, there was a span of 10 bases. This CDR3 spans 15 amino acids. Germline loops: CDR1 SGHNT, CDR2 YYREEE (reference sequence). CDR3 sequence: CASSLSTSPGNTIYF. DNA of the CDR3: TGTGCCAGCAGCTTGTCGACTTCTCCTGGAAACACCATATATTTT.